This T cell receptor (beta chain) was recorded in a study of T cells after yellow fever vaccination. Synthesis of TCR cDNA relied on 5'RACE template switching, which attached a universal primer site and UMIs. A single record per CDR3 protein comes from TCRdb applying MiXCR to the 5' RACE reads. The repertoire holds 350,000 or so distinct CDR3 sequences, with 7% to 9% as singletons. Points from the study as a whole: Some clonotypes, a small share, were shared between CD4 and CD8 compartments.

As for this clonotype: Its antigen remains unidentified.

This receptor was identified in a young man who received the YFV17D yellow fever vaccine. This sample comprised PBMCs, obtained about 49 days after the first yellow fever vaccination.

The CDR3 here is CASSLDGGGAWETQYF. The CDR3 region has the DNA TGTGCCAGCAGCTTAGACGGCGGGGGGGCCTGGGAGACCCAGTACTTC. This chain connects TRBV7-2 to TRBJ2-5; TRBD2 matches 9 bases. The V gene's germline CDR1 is SGHTA and CDR2 FQGNSA. The V segment lost 1 base and the J segment 5 bases; nucleotides outside the gene matches: 8. The CDR3 is 16 residues long.